The 11 T cell receptor beta chains in this list originate from one sample, sequenced in a study of control samples from healthy donors and cancer patients. Here immunoSEQ multiplex PCR was the method, and the copy in TCRdb shows in-frame clones only, minus some. The table lists around 30,000 clones, around 83% of them singletons. Sequenced input: PBMCs. These receptors were taken from a middle-aged woman with lung cancer.

This chain uses TRBV3-1 (or the pseudogene TRBV3-2) with TRBJ1-6, with D perhaps matching TRBD1 (6 bases). In germline, CDR1 is LGHDT, CDR2 YNNKEL (reference sequence). The CDR3 consists of 15 residues. Trimming shortened V by 1 base and J by 9 bases, and 13 bases separated the two germline ends. Written as DNA, the CDR3 is TGTGCCAGCAGCCAAGGGTGGGGGCAAATTTCACCCCTCCACTTT. It yields the protein CASSQGWGQISPLHF.

This sequence joins TRBV7-8 and TRBJ1-2, with 7 positions matching TRBD1. The CDR3 consists of 13 residues. Germline CDR1 SGHVS, CDR2 FQNEAQ. After removal of 3 bases from V and 3 bases from J, the junction contained 1 base not matched to a gene. CDR3 bases: TGTGCCAGCAGCTTCGGGACAGACTATGGCTACACCTTC. It is translated as CASSFGTDYGYTF.

The J gene is TRBJ2-2, the V gene TRBV19; D is perhaps TRBD1 or TRBD2 (5 bases each). Germline lookup yields CDR1 LNHDA and CDR2 SQIVND (reference sequence). V was trimmed by 8 bases and J by 2 bases, leaving 15 bases between them. This CDR3 has 15 residues. CDR3 coding DNA: TGTGCCAGTCAACCCGGGGACGGAAACACCGGGGAGCTGTTTTTT. Its translation: CASQPGDGNTGELFF.

The rearrangement uses TRBV2 and TRBJ2-5; a weak D match, TRBD2 (7 bases). The V end lost 7 bases, the J end lost 4 bases, and 16 bases lay between the germline ends. CDR1 and CDR2 from the germline V gene are SNHLY and FYNNEI. The CDR3 spans 14 residues. The CDR3 DNA sequence: TGTGCCAGCAAGGGGGGGCTAATGGTAGAGACCCAGTACTTC. Its translation is CASKGGLMVETQYF.

This chain uses TRBV10-3 with TRBJ2-1; 9 bases are a match to TRBD2. Trimming took 6 bases from V and 4 from J; bases not matched to a gene: 4. Germline CDR1 reads ENHRY; CDR2 reads SYGVKD. CDR3 length equals 14 residues. The CDR3 reads CAIRSGGSYNEQFF. CDR3 sequence (DNA): TGTGCCATCAGGAGCGGGGGGTCTTACAATGAGCAGTTCTTC.

This clone showed up just once. The chain employs TRBV28 and TRBJ1-4, with D possibly TRBD1 on 5 matching bases. The CDR3 is 15 amino acids. Trimming stripped 4 bases from V and 7 bases from J, with 16 bases between. The germline gives CDR1 MDHEN, CDR2 SYDVKM. DNA of the CDR3: TGTGCCAGCAGTTCGGTCGGGACCCAGCGTGAAAAACTGTTTTTT. Translated: CASSSVGTQREKLFF.

The rearrangement links TRBV7-9 to TRBJ1-4; 9 bases are a match to TRBD1. Germline V gene sequence: CDR1 SEHNR, CDR2 FQNEAQ (reference sequence). CDR3 length: 17 residues. V dropped 5 bases and J dropped 7; count of bases not matched to a gene: 14. CDR3 DNA sequence: TGTGCCAGCAGCCCACAACTTACGGGACAGGGAGCTGAAAAACTGTTTTTT. It codes for CASSPQLTGQGAEKLFF.

The J gene is TRBJ1-2, the V gene TRBV7-8; D is undetermined. V was shortened by 3 bases and J by 5 bases, with 10 bases between the two germline ends. Germline V gene data show CDR1 as SGHVS and CDR2 as FQNEAQ. This CDR3 region has 13 residues. The CDR3 region is CASSLARDYGYTF. The CDR3 bases are TGTGCCAGCAGCTTGGCCAGAGATTATGGCTACACCTTC. Variable domain in full (rest from reference TRBV7-8 and TRBJ1-2): GAGVSQSPRYKVAKRGQDVALRCDPISGHVSLFWYQQALGQGPEFLTYFQNEAQLDKSGLPSDRFFAERPEGSVSTLKIQRTQQEDSAVYLCASSLARDYGYTFGSGTRLTVV.

The chain combines TRBV9 with TRBJ2-3; D is uncertain. The CDR3 runs to 13 residues. Germline V gives CDR1 SGDLS, CDR2 YYNGEE. Trimming stripped 0 bases from V and 2 bases from J, with 4 bases between. The CDR3 DNA reads as TGTGCCAGCAGCGTAGCAGTCACAGATACGCAGTATTTT. Amino acid sequence: CASSVAVTDTQYF. The variable domain in full, with the rest retrieved from reference TRBV9 and TRBJ2-3, is DSGVTQTPKHLITATGQRVTLRCSPRSGDLSVYWYQQSLDQGLQFLIQYYNGEERAKGNILERFSAQQFPDLHSELNLSSLELGDSALYFCASSVAVTDTQYFGPGTRLTVL.

The chain employs TRBV12-3 or TRBV12-4 and TRBJ1-1; no definite D call. V lost 4 bases, J lost 4 bases, and 10 bases lay in between. The CDR3 has 13 residues. CDR3 nucleotides: TGTGCCAGCAGTTCGCCGGGAGGCACTGAAGCTTTCTTT. Its translation: CASSSPGGTEAFF.

The chain joins TRBV12-3 or TRBV12-4 to TRBJ1-5; 8 nucleotides match TRBD1. CDR3 length equals 13 residues. J was trimmed by 4 bases and V by 6 bases; bases with no gene match: 2. CDR3 sequence reads: CASRRTGNQPQHF. The CDR3, as DNA: TGTGCCAGCAGGCGGACAGGGAATCAGCCCCAGCATTTT.